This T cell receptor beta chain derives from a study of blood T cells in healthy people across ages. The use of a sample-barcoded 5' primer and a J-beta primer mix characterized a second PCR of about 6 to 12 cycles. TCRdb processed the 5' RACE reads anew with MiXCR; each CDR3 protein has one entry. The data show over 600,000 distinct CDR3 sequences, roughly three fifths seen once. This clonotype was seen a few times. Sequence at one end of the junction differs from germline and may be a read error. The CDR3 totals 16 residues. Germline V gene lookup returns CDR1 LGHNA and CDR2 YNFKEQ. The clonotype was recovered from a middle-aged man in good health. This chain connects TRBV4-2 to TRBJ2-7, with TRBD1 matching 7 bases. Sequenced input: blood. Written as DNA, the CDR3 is TGTGCCAGCAGCGAAGACGAACAGGGGTTCTCCTACGAGCAGTACTTC. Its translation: CASSEDEQGFSYEQYF.